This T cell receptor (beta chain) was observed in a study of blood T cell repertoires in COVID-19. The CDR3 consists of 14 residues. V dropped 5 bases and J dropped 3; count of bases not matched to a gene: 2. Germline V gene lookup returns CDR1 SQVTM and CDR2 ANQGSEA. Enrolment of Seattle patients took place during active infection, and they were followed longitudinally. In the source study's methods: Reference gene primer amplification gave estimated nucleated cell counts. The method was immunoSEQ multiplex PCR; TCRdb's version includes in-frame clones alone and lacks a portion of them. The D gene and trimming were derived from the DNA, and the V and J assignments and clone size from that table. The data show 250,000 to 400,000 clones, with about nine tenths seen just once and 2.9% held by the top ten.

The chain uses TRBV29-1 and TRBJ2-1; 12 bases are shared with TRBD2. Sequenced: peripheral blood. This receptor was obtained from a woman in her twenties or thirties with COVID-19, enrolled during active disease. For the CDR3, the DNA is TGCAGCGTTTCGACTAGCGGGAGCTACAATGAGCAGTTCTTC. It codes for CSVSTSGSYNEQFF.